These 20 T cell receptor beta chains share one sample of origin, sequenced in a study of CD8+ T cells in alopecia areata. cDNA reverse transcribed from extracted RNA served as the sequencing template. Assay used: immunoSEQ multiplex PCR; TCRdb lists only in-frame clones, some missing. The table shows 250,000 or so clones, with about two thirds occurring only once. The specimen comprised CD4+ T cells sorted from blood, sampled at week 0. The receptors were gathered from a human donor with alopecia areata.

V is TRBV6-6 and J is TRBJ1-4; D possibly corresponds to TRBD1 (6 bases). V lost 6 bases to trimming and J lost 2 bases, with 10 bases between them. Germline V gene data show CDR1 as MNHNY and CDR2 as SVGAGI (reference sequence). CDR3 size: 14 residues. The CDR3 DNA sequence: TGTGCCAGCAGATCAGGGGTGACTAATGAAAAACTGTTTTTT. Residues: CASRSGVTNEKLFF.

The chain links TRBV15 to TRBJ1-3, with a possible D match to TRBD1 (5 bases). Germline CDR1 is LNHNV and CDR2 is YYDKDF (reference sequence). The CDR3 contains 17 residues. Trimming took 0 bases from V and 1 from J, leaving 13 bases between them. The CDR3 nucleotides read TGTGCCACCAGCAGAGATCGGGGGGTAACTTCTGGAAACACCATATATTTT. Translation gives CATSRDRGVTSGNTIYF.

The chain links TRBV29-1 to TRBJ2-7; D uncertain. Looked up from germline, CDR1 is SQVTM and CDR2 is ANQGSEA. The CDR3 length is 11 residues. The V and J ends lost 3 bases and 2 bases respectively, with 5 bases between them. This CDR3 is CSVEGPYEQYF. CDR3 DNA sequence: TGCAGCGTTGAGGGCCCCTACGAGCAGTACTTC.

The DNA for the CDR3 is TGTGCCAGCAGTTTATCGAGCTCCTATAATTCACCCCTCCACTTT. Amino acids: CASSLSSSYNSPLHF. This chain links TRBV27 with TRBJ1-6, with D hard to call. Germline V CDR1 and CDR2: MNHEY, SMNVEV (reference sequence). The V and J ends lost 0 bases and 0 bases respectively, with 3 bases between them. The CDR3 totals 15 residues.

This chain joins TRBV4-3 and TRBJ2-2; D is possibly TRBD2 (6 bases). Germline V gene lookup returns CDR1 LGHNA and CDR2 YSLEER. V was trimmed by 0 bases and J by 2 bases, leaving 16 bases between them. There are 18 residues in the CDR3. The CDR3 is CASSQDILRRGNTGELFF. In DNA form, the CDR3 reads TGCGCCAGCAGCCAAGATATACTTCGGCGGGGTAACACCGGGGAGCTGTTTTTT.

CDR3 nucleotides: TGTGCCAGCAGCTTAGATCTCCCCAGCAACTATGGCTACACCTTC. It yields the protein CASSLDLPSNYGYTF. The V gene is TRBV7-9, the J gene TRBJ1-2, with D unresolved. Trimming cost V 1 base and J 2 bases, with 11 bases left between them. Germline CDR1 and CDR2: SEHNR and FQNEAQ (reference sequence). This CDR3 region has 15 residues.

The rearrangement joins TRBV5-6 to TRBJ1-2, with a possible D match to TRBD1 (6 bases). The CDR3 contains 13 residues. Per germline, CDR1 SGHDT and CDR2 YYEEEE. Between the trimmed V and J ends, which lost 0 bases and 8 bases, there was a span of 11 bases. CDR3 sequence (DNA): TGTGCCAGCAGCTTGGCAGGGGCGGGCGGCTACACCTTC. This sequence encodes CASSLAGAGGYTF.

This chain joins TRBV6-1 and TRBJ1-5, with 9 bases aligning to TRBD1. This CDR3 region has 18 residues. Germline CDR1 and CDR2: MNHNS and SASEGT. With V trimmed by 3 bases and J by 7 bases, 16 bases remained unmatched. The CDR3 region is CASSEWGLDRGRSQPQHF. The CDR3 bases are TGTGCCAGCAGTGAGTGGGGTTTGGACAGGGGACGGAGCCAGCCCCAGCATTTT.

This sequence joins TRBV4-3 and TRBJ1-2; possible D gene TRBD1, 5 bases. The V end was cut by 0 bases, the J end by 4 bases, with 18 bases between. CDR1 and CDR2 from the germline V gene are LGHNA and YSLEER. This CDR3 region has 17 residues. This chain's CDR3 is CASSQELRQIRIYGYTF. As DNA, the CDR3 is TGCGCCAGCAGCCAAGAATTGAGACAGATCCGGATCTATGGCTACACCTTC.

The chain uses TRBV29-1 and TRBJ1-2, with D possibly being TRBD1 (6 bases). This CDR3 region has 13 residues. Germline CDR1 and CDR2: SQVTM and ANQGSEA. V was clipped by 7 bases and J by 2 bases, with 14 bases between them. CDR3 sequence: CSAVQGENYGYTF. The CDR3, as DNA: TGCAGCGCCGTACAGGGAGAGAACTATGGCTACACCTTC.

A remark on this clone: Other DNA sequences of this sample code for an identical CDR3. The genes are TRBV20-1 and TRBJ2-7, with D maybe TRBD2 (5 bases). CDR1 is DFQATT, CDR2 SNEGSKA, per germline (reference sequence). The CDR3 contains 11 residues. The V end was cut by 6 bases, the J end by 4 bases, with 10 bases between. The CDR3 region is CSARGSYEQYF. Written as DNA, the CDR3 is TGCAGTGCCCGGGGTTCGTACGAGCAGTACTTC.

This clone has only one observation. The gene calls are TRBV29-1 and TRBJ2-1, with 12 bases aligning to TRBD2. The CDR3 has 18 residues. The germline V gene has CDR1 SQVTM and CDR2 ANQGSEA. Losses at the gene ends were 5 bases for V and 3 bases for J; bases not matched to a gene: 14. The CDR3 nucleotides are TGCAGCGTTCTACGAGGACTAGCGGGGCCCACGGTCTACAATGAGCAGTTCTTC. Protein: CSVLRGLAGPTVYNEQFF.

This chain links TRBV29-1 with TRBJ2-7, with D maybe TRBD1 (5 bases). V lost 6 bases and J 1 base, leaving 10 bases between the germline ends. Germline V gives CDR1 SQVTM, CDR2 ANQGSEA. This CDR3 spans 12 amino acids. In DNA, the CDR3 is TGCAGCGTCTCAGGGAATTCCTACGAGCAGTACTTC. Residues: CSVSGNSYEQYF.

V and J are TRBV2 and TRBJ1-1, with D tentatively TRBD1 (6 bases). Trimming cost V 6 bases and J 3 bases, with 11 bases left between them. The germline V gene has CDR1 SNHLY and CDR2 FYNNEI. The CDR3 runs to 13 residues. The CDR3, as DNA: TGTGCCAGCAGCCCGGACAGCGACACTGAAGCTTTCTTT. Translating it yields CASSPDSDTEAFF. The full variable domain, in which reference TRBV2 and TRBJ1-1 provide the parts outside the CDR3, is EPEVTQTPSHQVTQMGQEVILRCVPISNHLYFYWYRQILGQKVEFLVSFYNNEISEKSEIFDDQFSVERPDGSNFTLKIRSTKLEDSAMYFCASSPDSDTEAFFGQGTRLTVV.

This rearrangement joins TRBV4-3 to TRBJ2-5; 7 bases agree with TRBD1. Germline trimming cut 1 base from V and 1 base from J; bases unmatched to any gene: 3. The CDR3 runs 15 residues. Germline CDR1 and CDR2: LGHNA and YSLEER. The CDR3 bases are TGCGCCAGCAGCCAAGTCGGGACAGTCCAAGAGACCCAGTACTTC. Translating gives CASSQVGTVQETQYF.

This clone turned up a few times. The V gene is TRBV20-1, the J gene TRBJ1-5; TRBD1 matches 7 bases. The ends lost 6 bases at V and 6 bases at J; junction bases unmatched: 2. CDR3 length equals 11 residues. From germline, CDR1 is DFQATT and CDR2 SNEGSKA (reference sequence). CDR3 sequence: CSASGGQPQHF. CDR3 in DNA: TGCAGTGCCTCAGGGGGTCAGCCCCAGCATTTT.

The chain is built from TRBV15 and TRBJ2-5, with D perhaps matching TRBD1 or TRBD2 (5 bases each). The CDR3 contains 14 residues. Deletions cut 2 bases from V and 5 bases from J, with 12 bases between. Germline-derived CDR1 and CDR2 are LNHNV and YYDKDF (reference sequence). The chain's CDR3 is CATSRRDGRETQYF. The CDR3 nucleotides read TGTGCCACCAGCAGACGGGACGGTCGTGAGACCCAGTACTTC.

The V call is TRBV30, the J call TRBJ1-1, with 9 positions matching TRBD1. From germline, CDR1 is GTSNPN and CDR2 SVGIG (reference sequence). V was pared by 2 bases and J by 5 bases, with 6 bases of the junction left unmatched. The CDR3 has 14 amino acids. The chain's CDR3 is CAWSKTGGRTEAFF. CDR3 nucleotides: TGTGCCTGGAGTAAAACAGGGGGCAGGACTGAAGCTTTCTTT.

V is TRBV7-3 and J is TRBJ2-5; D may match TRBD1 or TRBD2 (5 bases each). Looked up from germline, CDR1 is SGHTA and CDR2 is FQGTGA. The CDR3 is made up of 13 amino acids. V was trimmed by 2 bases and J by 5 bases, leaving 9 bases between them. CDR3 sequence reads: CASSLGGVETQYF. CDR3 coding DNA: TGTGCCAGCAGCTTAGGGGGAGTGGAGACCCAGTACTTC. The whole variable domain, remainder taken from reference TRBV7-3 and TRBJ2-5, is GAGVSQTPSNKVTEKGKYVELRCDPISGHTALYWYRQSLGQGPEFLIYFQGTGAADDSGLPNDRFFAVRPEGSVSTLKIQRTERGDSAVYLCASSLGGVETQYFGPGTRLLVL.

CDR3 DNA sequence: TGTGCCAGCAGCTACGCGGTACCTAATGAAAAACTGTTTTTT. Its translation is CASSYAVPNEKLFF. The chain joins TRBV6-5 to TRBJ1-4; D not resolved. Germline-derived CDR1 and CDR2 are MNHEY and SVGAGI. The CDR3 is made up of 14 amino acids. V lost 6 bases and J lost 3, with 11 bases in between.